Below are 27 T cell receptor beta chains sequenced from a single sample in a study of blood T cells in healthy people across ages. Using a J-beta primer mix together with a sample-barcoded 5' primer, a second PCR was run for about 6 to 11 cycles. In TCRdb, the 5' RACE reads were re-called with MiXCR into one record per CDR3 protein. In the table there are about 970,000 distinct CDR3 sequences, about 51% of which are singletons. Sequenced input: blood. The receptors derive from a woman aged 60-70 years in good health.

The CDR3 region has the DNA TGTGCCATCCCATCCCCGACTAGCGGGACGGCAGAGCCCTACGAGCAGTACTTC. This translates into CAIPSPTSGTAEPYEQYF. The rearrangement uses TRBV10-3 and TRBJ2-7; 11 nucleotides line up with TRBD2. CDR1 and CDR2 (germline): ENHRY, SYGVKD. The junction had 17 bases not matched to a gene; V was cut back by 8 bases and J by 2 bases. CDR3 length equals 18 residues.

The table lists this clonotype with many counts. This chain uses TRBV12-3 or TRBV12-4 with TRBJ1-2, with D unclear. The CDR3 sequence is 12 residues long. Trimming pared 6 bases from V and 2 bases from J, leaving 7 bases between. In nucleotides, the CDR3 is TGTGCCAGCAGCAACGTGAACTATGGCTACACCTTC. This translates into CASSNVNYGYTF.

This clonotype has just a few counts. The rearrangement links TRBV3-1 to TRBJ2-3; 11 bases map to TRBD2. The CDR3 is 16 amino acids. CDR1 and CDR2 from the germline V gene are LGHDT and YNNKEL (reference sequence). V gave up 4 bases and J gave up 7 bases; unmatched junction bases: 10. The CDR3 DNA is TGTGCCAGCAGCCGAACTTCTAGCGGGAGGCCGTATACGCAGTATTTT. It is translated as CASSRTSSGRPYTQYF.

This clonotype has just a few counts. V usage is TRBV20-1 and J usage is TRBJ1-1; D ambiguous. V was shortened by 2 bases and J by 6 bases, with 16 bases between the two germline ends. The CDR3 spans 14 residues. Germline V lookup: CDR1 DFQATT, CDR2 SNEGSKA (reference sequence). CDR3 amino acids: CSARTGRGVSEAFF. CDR3 sequence (DNA): TGCAGTGCTAGAACTGGGAGAGGTGTCTCTGAAGCTTTCTTT.

This sequence joins TRBV7-9 and TRBJ2-6; D gene unclear. CDR1 is SEHNR, CDR2 FQNEAQ, per germline (reference sequence). The V end was cut by 3 bases, the J end by 4 bases, with 13 bases between. The CDR3 is 16 residues long. The CDR3 spells CASSFIGVTGANVLTF. The CDR3 DNA is TGTGCCAGCAGCTTCATTGGGGTAACCGGGGCCAACGTCCTGACTTTC.

The chain links TRBV6-5 to TRBJ2-1; D remains unclear. Germline assignment: CDR1 MNHEY and CDR2 SVGAGI. The V and J ends lost 6 bases and 0 bases respectively, with 9 bases between them. The CDR3 covers 14 residues. The CDR3 DNA follows: TGTGCCAGCAGGTCACTTAGCTCCTACAATGAGCAGTTCTTC. Protein: CASRSLSSYNEQFF.

V gene TRBV29-1 combines with J gene TRBJ2-5; 7 nucleotides match TRBD1. Germline lookup yields CDR1 SQVTM and CDR2 ANQGSEA. Unmatched junction bases numbered 8, after V lost 5 bases and J lost 5 bases. The CDR3 is made up of 13 amino acids. The CDR3 region is CSVRTGNIETQYF. CDR3 bases: TGCAGCGTTAGGACAGGAAATATCGAGACCCAGTACTTC.

V is TRBV7-9 and J is TRBJ2-7, with a tentative D call TRBD2 (6 bases). The CDR3 extends over 15 amino acids. Germline CDR1 and CDR2: SEHNR and FQNEAQ (reference sequence). V was shortened by 5 bases and J by 2 bases, with 16 bases between the two germline ends. CDR3 DNA sequence: TGTGCCAGCAGCCCCTGGCCGGGACTCACCTACGAGCAGTACTTC. This sequence encodes CASSPWPGLTYEQYF.

The chain joins TRBV7-2 to TRBJ2-5, with D perhaps matching TRBD1 or TRBD2 (6 bases each). There are 15 residues in the CDR3. The germline V gene has CDR1 SGHTA and CDR2 FQGNSA. Trimming removed 7 bases at V and 4 bases at J, with 19 bases between. CDR3 in amino acids: CASTNGGRDSETQYF. CDR3 sequence (DNA): TGTGCCAGCACCAATGGGGGGCGGGACTCAGAGACCCAGTACTTC.

V usage is TRBV6-6 and J usage is TRBJ1-5, with unresolved D. V shed 6 bases and J shed 6 bases, with 12 bases lying between them. The CDR3 runs to 13 residues. Germline-derived CDR1 and CDR2 are MNHNY and SVGAGI (reference sequence). The CDR3: CASRDVGSQPQHF. DNA for the CDR3: TGTGCCAGCAGAGATGTGGGAAGTCAGCCCCAGCATTTT.

This clonotype was found a few times. The chain uses TRBV20-1 and TRBJ2-1; 10 nucleotides match TRBD2. V was pared by 1 base and J by 4 bases, with 10 bases of the junction left unmatched. The germline gives CDR1 DFQATT, CDR2 SNEGSKA (reference sequence). This CDR3 spans 17 amino acids. CDR3: CSARAMGAGGAYNEQFF. As DNA, the CDR3 is TGCAGTGCTAGAGCGATGGGAGCGGGAGGGGCGTACAATGAGCAGTTCTTC.

This sequence joins TRBV27 and TRBJ2-7; the match to TRBD2 covers 10 bases. J was trimmed by 4 bases and V by 5 bases; bases with no gene match: 14. Per germline, CDR1 MNHEY and CDR2 SMNVEV (reference sequence). CDR3 size: 17 residues. The DNA for the CDR3 is TGTGCCAGCAGTCGGACTAGCGGAGTAAAAGGGGCTTACGAGCAGTACTTC. Its translation: CASSRTSGVKGAYEQYF.

In regard to this clonotype: The DNA is left out, because the CDR3 cannot be placed on it with certainty; the CDR3 is given as TCRdb lists it. The CDR3 loop reads CASSFGQGNERFF. This sequence joins TRBV7-7 and TRBJ2-1; TRBD1 is the table's D call, not checked against the DNA. The length of the CDR3 is 13 amino acids, counting both ends. Germline CDR1 SSHAT, CDR2 FNYEAQ (reference sequence).

This sequence joins TRBV11-2 and TRBJ2-1; 11 bases map to TRBD2. V shed 2 bases, J shed 6 bases, and the junction held 3 bases outside the gene matches. CDR3 length equals 15 residues. Germline CDR1 and CDR2: SGHAT and FQNNGV. Written as DNA, the CDR3 is TGTGCCAGCAGCTTAAGCCTAGCGGGAGGCAATGAGCAGTTCTTC. It codes for CASSLSLAGGNEQFF.

This clonotype was recorded once. The chain links TRBV6-5 to TRBJ2-5, with a tentative D call TRBD2 (6 bases). The J call may be faulty, since TRBJ2-7 better matches the DNA end. The V gene's germline CDR1 is MNHEY and CDR2 SVGAGI. This CDR3 comprises 15 residues. The chain's CDR3 is CASSRPSDAVSEQYF. CDR3 nucleotide sequence: TGTGCCAGCAGTCGACCTAGCGACGCAGTCTCCGAGCAGTACTTC.

This clonotype was found a few times. The chain recombines TRBV29-1 with TRBJ2-1; D is unclear. CDR1 is SQVTM and CDR2 is ANQGSEA in the germline V gene. The CDR3 consists of 12 residues. With 7 bases removed from V and 4 bases from J, the gap between germline ends came to 11 bases. The CDR3 coding sequence is TGCAGCGGCAGAGTTTGGTACAATGAGCAGTTCTTC. Protein product: CSGRVWYNEQFF.

This rearrangement joins TRBV7-7 to TRBJ2-1, with D possibly being TRBD1 or TRBD2 (5 bases each). Germline CDR1 SSHAT, CDR2 FNYEAQ (reference sequence). The CDR3 length is 15 residues. V lost 5 bases to trimming and J lost 8 bases, with 19 bases between them. The CDR3 bases are TGTGCCAGCAGCCGTGGAGAGGGACGGTTTGATGAGCAGTTCTTC. Its translation: CASSRGEGRFDEQFF.

This clonotype was counted only a few times. The chain couples TRBV11-2 to TRBJ2-7; D is unclear. V dropped 2 bases and J dropped 2 bases, with 7 bases sitting between them. CDR1 and CDR2 from the germline V gene are SGHAT and FQNNGV. This CDR3 has 13 amino acids. CDR3 DNA sequence: TGTGCCAGCAGCTTACTCCCCACCTACGAGCAGTACTTC. This translates into CASSLLPTYEQYF.

The J gene is TRBJ2-1, the V gene TRBV20-1; the D gene is possibly TRBD1 (6 bases). Trimming pared 4 bases from V and 1 base from J, leaving 11 bases between. CDR3 length equals 14 residues. Germline lookup yields CDR1 DFQATT and CDR2 SNEGSKA (reference sequence). CDR3 DNA sequence: TGCAGTGCTATGGACAGTCTATCCTACAATGAGCAGTTCTTC. Translated, it gives CSAMDSLSYNEQFF.

This clonotype was seen a few times. The chain uses TRBV12-3 or TRBV12-4 and TRBJ1-2, with a tentative D call TRBD1 (6 bases). V lost 0 bases and J lost 5, with 10 bases in between. CDR3 length: 14 residues. The CDR3 region has the DNA TGTGCCAGCAGTTTAGCGGGACATGGGTATGGCTACACCTTC. Protein: CASSLAGHGYGYTF.

The chain has TRBV4-3 and TRBJ2-5; no clear D gene. Germline V gene data show CDR1 as LGHNA and CDR2 as YSLEER. The CDR3 consists of 14 residues. V was cut by 2 bases and J by 2 bases, with 9 bases left in between. Here the CDR3 reads CASSQIDEQETQYF. DNA of the CDR3: TGCGCCAGCAGCCAAATCGACGAGCAAGAGACCCAGTACTTC.

This sequence joins TRBV27 and TRBJ2-5; 14 bases map to TRBD2. The germline CDR1 and CDR2 sequences are MNHEY and SMNVEV (reference sequence). CDR3 size: 16 residues. Germline trimming cut 5 bases from V and 11 bases from J; bases unmatched to any gene: 13. The CDR3 region is CASSAGTSGRYNEQYF. In nucleotides, the CDR3 is TGTGCCAGCAGTGCCGGGACTAGCGGGAGATACAATGAGCAGTACTTC.

This clonotype was observed a handful of times. The chain couples TRBV24-1 to TRBJ2-3; 7 bases agree with TRBD1. The ends lost 6 bases at V and 2 bases at J; junction bases unmatched: 7. This CDR3 has 15 residues. CDR1 and CDR2 from the germline V gene are KGHDR and SFDVKD. The CDR3: CATSPSGTDTDTQYF. CDR3 nucleotide sequence: TGTGCCACCAGTCCCTCCGGGACAGACACAGATACGCAGTATTTT.

This chain links TRBV2 with TRBJ2-7; D is uncertain. The J call may be incorrect, as the DNA end agrees better with TRBJ2-5. Germline CDR1 is SNHLY and CDR2 is FYNNEI. The CDR3 consists of 14 residues. CDR3 sequence (DNA): TGTGCCAGCAGGGCTCACGGATCTCGGGAGACCCAGTACTTC. This encodes CASRAHGSRETQYF.

Notes on this clonotype: The CDR3 carries no conserved terminal phenylalanine or tryptophan, so it likely arises from a read error. The rearrangement links TRBV7-2 to TRBJ1-5; D is possibly TRBD1 (6 bases). The CDR3 runs to 15 residues. Germline CDR1 SGHTA, CDR2 FQGNSA. V lost 4 bases and J lost 6, with 16 bases in between. The CDR3 is CASSCRDTWSQPQHL. As DNA, the CDR3 is TGTGCCAGCAGCTGCCGGGACACTTGGAGTCAGCCCCAGCATCTT.

The V and J genes are TRBV24-1 and TRBJ2-3; D might be TRBD2 (6 bases). The length of the CDR3 is 18 residues. The germline CDR1 and CDR2 sequences are KGHDR and SFDVKD. V lost 1 base, J lost 3 bases, and 19 bases lay in between. In DNA, the CDR3 is TGTGCCACCAGTGATTTAGCGGGCCGAAGCGATGGTACAGATACGCAGTATTTT. Its translation: CATSDLAGRSDGTDTQYF.

This chain connects TRBV5-1 to TRBJ2-3; TRBD1 aligns across 7 bases. This CDR3 comprises 14 residues. Looked up from germline, CDR1 is SGHRS and CDR2 is YFSETQ. Trimming took 7 bases from V and 5 from J; bases not matched to a gene: 10. In DNA form, the CDR3 reads TGCGCCAGCTTTGAGGGGGCGGAGGAAGATACGCAGTATTTT. Amino acids: CASFEGAEEDTQYF.